The 31 T cell receptor beta chains presented below share a single source sample, sequenced in a study of blood T cell repertoires in COVID-19. The protocol was immunoSEQ multiplex PCR, while the TCRdb copy is restricted to in-frame clones and leaves out a portion. The top ten clones hold about 5.7% of a sample with roughly 190,000 clones, about four fifths of them seen once. The specimen was peripheral blood. The receptors shown here come from a woman aged 40 to 55 with acute or convalescent COVID-19.

This chain joins TRBV4-1 and TRBJ2-7, with D possibly matching TRBD1 (5 bases). The CDR3 extends over 15 amino acids. Trimming shortened V by 4 bases and J by 0 bases, and 13 bases separated the two germline ends. Germline V gene sequence: CDR1 MGHRA, CDR2 YSYEKL. CDR3 sequence (DNA): TGCGCCAGCAGCCCAGCGCAGGGATCCTCCTACGAGCAGTACTTC. Its protein is CASSPAQGSSYEQYF.

Details on this clone: The final CDR3 position lacks the conserved phenylalanine or tryptophan, pointing to a likely read error. The DNA is omitted, as the CDR3 cannot be located on it reliably, and the CDR3 follows TCRdb's listing. This chain uses TRBV7-9 with TRBJ1-2; TRBD1 is the table's D call, not checked against the DNA. Germline V gene sequence: CDR1 SEHNR, CDR2 FQNEAQ (reference sequence). The CDR3 is 9 amino acids long, termini counted. CDR3 amino acids: CASSSRVIG.

The J gene is TRBJ1-5, the V gene TRBV6-1; a possible D gene is TRBD1 (5 bases). CDR1 is MNHNS, CDR2 SASEGT, per germline. The CDR3 runs 13 residues. Between the trimmed V and J ends, which lost 3 bases and 6 bases, there was a span of 9 bases. The CDR3 reads CASSDMGGQPQHF. In DNA, the CDR3 is TGTGCCAGCAGTGATATGGGGGGTCAGCCCCAGCATTTT.

The V gene is TRBV2, the J gene TRBJ2-4, with 11 bases that match TRBD2. The ends lost 8 bases at V and 6 bases at J; junction bases unmatched: 3. The CDR3 spans 13 residues. Germline V gives CDR1 SNHLY, CDR2 FYNNEI. As DNA, the CDR3 is TGTGCCAGCGGCGGACTAGCGGGAAACATTCAGTACTTC. Residues: CASGGLAGNIQYF.

This chain connects TRBV5-1 to TRBJ1-5; D gene ambiguous. The germline V gene encodes CDR1 SGHRS and CDR2 YFSETQ. This CDR3 region has 14 residues. The ends were cut back, 9 bases at V and 0 bases at J, with 13 bases in the middle. The CDR3 loop reads CATQKTYSNQPQHF. The CDR3 coding sequence is TGCGCCACCCAGAAGACATATAGCAATCAGCCCCAGCATTTT.

CDR3 residues: CASSTSGRKDEQFF. The DNA for the CDR3 is TGTGCCAGCAGCACTAGCGGGAGGAAGGATGAGCAGTTCTTC. The rearrangement uses TRBV6-5 and TRBJ2-1; 12 bases map to TRBD2. This CDR3 has 14 amino acids. V shed 6 bases, J shed 8 bases, and the junction held 5 bases outside the gene matches. Germline V gene sequence: CDR1 MNHEY, CDR2 SVGAGI.

This clone was observed at least ten times. V and J are TRBV5-5 and TRBJ1-2, with 8 bases matching TRBD1. This CDR3 region has 16 residues. V shed 4 bases and J 4 bases; nucleotides not matched to a gene: 12. In germline, CDR1 is SGHKS, CDR2 YYEKEE (reference sequence). The CDR3 DNA is TGTGCCAGCAGCCATCGGACAGGGCTTAACCTCTATGGCTACACCTTC. Translated: CASSHRTGLNLYGYTF.

This clone has a handful of counts. The rearrangement uses TRBV5-1 and TRBJ2-3; the match to TRBD1 covers 9 bases. V gave up 2 bases and J gave up 3 bases; unmatched junction bases: 4. CDR1 is SGHRS and CDR2 is YFSETQ in the germline V gene. CDR3 length: 15 amino acids. CDR3 amino acids: CASSFGQGYTDTQYF. CDR3 nucleotide sequence: TGCGCCAGCAGCTTTGGACAGGGGTATACAGATACGCAGTATTTT.

The gene calls are TRBV6-5 and TRBJ1-2; 9 bases are shared with TRBD1. Germline CDR1 MNHEY, CDR2 SVGAGI. The CDR3 runs 14 residues. The V and J ends lost 5 bases and 7 bases, in that order; junction bases with no gene match: 8. In nucleotides, the CDR3 is TGTGCCAGCAGTCCCTACAGGGGGCAGGGTGGCTACACCTTC. It specifies CASSPYRGQGGYTF.

The chain combines TRBV5-1 with TRBJ2-4, with 10 bases aligning to TRBD1. Germline trimming cut 1 base from V and 1 base from J; bases unmatched to any gene: 2. Per germline, CDR1 SGHRS and CDR2 YFSETQ. This CDR3 has 16 amino acids. The CDR3: CASSLRGQGAKNIQYF. In DNA, the CDR3 is TGCGCCAGCAGCTTGAGGGGACAGGGGGCCAAAAACATTCAGTACTTC. Using reference TRBV5-1 and TRBJ2-4 for the parts outside the CDR3, the full variable domain is KAGVTQTPRYLIKTRGQQVTLSCSPISGHRSVSWYQQTPGQGLQFLFEYFSETQRNKGNFPGRFSGRQFSNSRSEMNVSTLELGDSALYLCASSLRGQGAKNIQYFGAGTRLSVL.

The gene calls are TRBV5-6 and TRBJ2-7; tentative D call: TRBD2 (6 bases). Between the trimmed V and J ends, which lost 1 base and 5 bases, there was a span of 7 bases. Germline-derived CDR1 and CDR2 are SGHDT and YYEEEE. The CDR3 is 12 amino acids. Here the CDR3 reads CASSLWGDEQYF. The CDR3 DNA is TGTGCCAGCAGCTTGTGGGGGGACGAGCAGTACTTC.

V and J are TRBV6-1 and TRBJ1-4; 7 bases are shared with TRBD1. The CDR3 contains 19 residues. V gave up 4 bases and J gave up 3 bases; unmatched junction bases: 17. Looked up from germline, CDR1 is MNHNS and CDR2 is SASEGT. The CDR3 coding sequence is TGTGCCAGCAGTGGTCGGACAGGCTCTCCTCTGTCGGCTAATGAAAAACTGTTTTTT. Residues: CASSGRTGSPLSANEKLFF.

The chain recombines TRBV30 with TRBJ1-1; D is ambiguous. V was pared by 0 bases and J by 0 bases, with 8 bases between. The CDR3 totals 14 residues. Germline lookup yields CDR1 GTSNPN and CDR2 SVGIG (reference sequence). The CDR3 sequence: CAWSVERMNTEAFF. DNA for the CDR3: TGTGCCTGGAGTGTGGAGCGAATGAACACTGAAGCTTTCTTT.

This chain links TRBV6-2 or TRBV6-3 with TRBJ2-1; D might be TRBD2 (6 bases). CDR3 size: 15 residues. Trimming stripped 5 bases from V and 7 bases from J, with 18 bases between. The germline V gene has CDR1 MNHEY and CDR2 SVGEGT. The CDR3 loop is CASSQGHEGGNEQFF. In nucleotides, the CDR3 is TGTGCCAGCAGTCAGGGTCACGAGGGAGGTAATGAGCAGTTCTTC.

This clone was detected once. The chain employs TRBV5-1 and TRBJ2-7, with D perhaps matching TRBD2 (6 bases). Trimming removed 4 bases at V and 0 bases at J, with 14 bases between. Germline CDR1 reads SGHRS; CDR2 reads YFSETQ. CDR3 length: 15 amino acids. The DNA for the CDR3 is TGCGCCAGCAGCCAGAGAGGGACTGCCTCCTACGAGCAGTACTTC. It encodes CASSQRGTASYEQYF.

V and J are TRBV6-1 and TRBJ2-5; tentative D call: TRBD1 (6 bases). The V gene's germline CDR1 is MNHNS and CDR2 SASEGT. V was cut by 1 base and J by 4 bases, with 10 bases left in between. The CDR3 sequence is 14 residues long. CDR3 DNA: TGTGCCAGCAGTGAAGTTCCAGGGGTAGAGACCCAGTACTTC. Amino acids: CASSEVPGVETQYF.

This chain links TRBV5-6 with TRBJ2-5, with 9 bases fitting TRBD2. V lost 4 bases, J lost 5 bases, and 12 bases stayed unmatched. Germline V CDR1 and CDR2: SGHDT, YYEEEE. The CDR3 has 16 residues. CDR3 nucleotide sequence: TGTGCCAGCAGCCTAGGATGGGGCGGGGGGGCCGAGACCCAGTACTTC. Its protein is CASSLGWGGGAETQYF.

This rearrangement joins TRBV5-6 to TRBJ1-1; 7 bases match TRBD1. The V gene's germline CDR1 is SGHDT and CDR2 YYEEEE. The CDR3 spans 18 residues. The V segment lost 2 bases and the J segment 9 bases; nucleotides outside the gene matches: 22. CDR3 residues: CASSFRLEGPEGASKAFF. CDR3 DNA sequence: TGTGCCAGCAGCTTTCGGTTGGAGGGGCCGGAGGGGGCAAGCAAAGCTTTCTTT. Complete variable domain (other parts from reference TRBV5-6 and TRBJ1-1): DAGVTQSPTHLIKTRGQQVTLRCSPKSGHDTVSWYQQALGQGPQFIFQYYEEEERQRGNFPDRFSGHQFPNYSSELNVNALLLGDSALYLCASSFRLEGPEGASKAFFGQGTRLTVV.

This clone has just a few counts. The V and J genes are TRBV19 and TRBJ1-1; D unresolved. The CDR3 runs to 12 residues. V lost 4 bases to trimming and J lost 3 bases, with 6 bases between them. Germline lookup yields CDR1 LNHDA and CDR2 SQIVND (reference sequence). CDR3 coding DNA: TGTGCCAGTAGTAAGAGGTACACTGAAGCTTTCTTT. It is translated as CASSKRYTEAFF.

The genes are TRBV28 and TRBJ1-1; tentatively, D is TRBD1 (5 bases). The CDR3 sequence is 11 residues long. The germline gives CDR1 MDHEN, CDR2 SYDVKM. V lost 7 bases and J lost 6, with 9 bases in between. The DNA for the CDR3 is TGTGCCAGCACCCTGGGGCCTGAAGCTTTCTTT. Amino acid sequence: CASTLGPEAFF.

This sequence joins TRBV18 and TRBJ2-7, with TRBD1 matching over 7 bases. V shed 3 bases and J 2 bases; nucleotides not matched to a gene: 10. CDR1 is KGHSH, CDR2 LQKENI, per germline. The CDR3 is made up of 16 amino acids. CDR3 sequence: CASSPSRQGATYEQYF. DNA of the CDR3: TGTGCCAGCTCACCTTCTCGACAGGGCGCAACCTACGAGCAGTACTTC.

The genes are TRBV4-1 and TRBJ1-2, with 8 bases lining up with TRBD1. The germline gives CDR1 MGHRA, CDR2 YSYEKL. This CDR3 is 14 amino acids long. V lost 5 bases and J lost 8; bases outside the gene matches: 10. CDR3 nucleotides: TGCGCCAGCAGCATAAGACAGGGGACTGGAGGCTACACCTTC. Encoded protein: CASSIRQGTGGYTF.

This clone appeared once. The chain joins TRBV4-1 to TRBJ2-1; D possibly corresponds to TRBD1 (6 bases). The CDR3 contains 13 residues. Trimming removed 8 bases at V and 8 bases at J, with 16 bases between. Germline V gene data show CDR1 as MGHRA and CDR2 as YSYEKL. The CDR3 coding sequence is TGCGCCAGCTCCCGACAGGAAAGGGATGAGCAGTTCTTC. It translates to CASSRQERDEQFF.

The sample holds a few counts of this clone. The chain carries TRBV2 and TRBJ1-2, with TRBD1 matching over 7 bases. The germline V gene encodes CDR1 SNHLY and CDR2 FYNNEI. The CDR3 has 11 residues. V dropped 9 bases and J dropped 8; count of bases not matched to a gene: 6. The CDR3 bases are TGTGCCAGTAACAGGGGTGAAGGCTACACCTTC. Its protein is CASNRGEGYTF. Based on the CDR3 plus reference TRBV2 and TRBJ1-2, the full variable domain is EPEVTQTPSHQVTQMGQEVILRCVPISNHLYFYWYRQILGQKVEFLVSFYNNEISEKSEIFDDQFSVERPDGSNFTLKIRSTKLEDSAMYFCASNRGEGYTFGSGTRLTVV.

The chain is built from TRBV4-1 and TRBJ2-7, with 10 bases lining up with TRBD2. The CDR3 extends over 15 amino acids. Germline V gene data show CDR1 as MGHRA and CDR2 as YSYEKL. The V segment lost 4 bases and the J segment 3 bases; nucleotides outside the gene matches: 6. In DNA form, the CDR3 reads TGCGCCAGCAGCCTTGGACTAGCGGCTCACTACGAGCAGTACTTC. Translation gives CASSLGLAAHYEQYF.

The chain carries TRBV6-5 and TRBJ2-1; the match to TRBD1 covers 12 bases. The germline CDR1 and CDR2 sequences are MNHEY and SVGAGI. The CDR3 has 13 amino acids. Trimming took 8 bases from V and 8 from J; bases not matched to a gene: 4. CDR3 nucleotides: TGTGCCAGCCGGGACAGGGGGCTGTATGAGCAGTTCTTC. Residues: CASRDRGLYEQFF.

V and J are TRBV5-4 and TRBJ2-3; possible D gene TRBD2, 5 bases. The ends were cut back, 1 base at V and 1 base at J, with 10 bases in the middle. Germline V CDR1 and CDR2: SGHNT, YYREEE (reference sequence). The CDR3 is made up of 15 amino acids. CDR3 nucleotides: TGTGCCAGCAGCTTGTGGGGTAGCGGCACAGATACGCAGTATTTT. Residues: CASSLWGSGTDTQYF.

CDR3 amino acids: CASSLPPGWRGYTF. The CDR3 nucleotides are TGTGCCAGCAGTTTACCTCCGGGGTGGCGTGGCTACACCTTC. The chain combines TRBV28 with TRBJ1-2; D is unresolved. The V end was cut by 2 bases, the J end by 7 bases, with 14 bases between. There are 14 residues in the CDR3. Germline V CDR1 and CDR2: MDHEN, SYDVKM.

The chain uses TRBV3-1 (or the pseudogene TRBV3-2) and TRBJ2-2; 7 nucleotides align to TRBD1. The CDR3 spans 14 residues. V was clipped by 7 bases and J by 4 bases; unmatched bases: 6. Germline V lookup: CDR1 LGHDT, CDR2 YNNKEL (reference sequence). The CDR3 nucleotides are TGTGCCAGCACACAGGCAGGGGGCACCGGGGAGCTGTTTTTT. It codes for CASTQAGGTGELFF.

The chain recombines TRBV7-3 with TRBJ2-2; D may be TRBD1 (5 bases). V was pared by 1 base and J by 0 bases, with 24 bases between. Germline V gene data show CDR1 as SGHTA and CDR2 as FQGTGA. The CDR3 spans 21 residues. This chain's CDR3 is CASSLIRRGLPPRPNTGELFF. DNA for the CDR3: TGTGCCAGCAGCTTAATTCGTAGGGGCCTCCCCCCCCGACCGAACACCGGGGAGCTGTTTTTT.

In this sample, this clone turned up a few times. The chain is built from TRBV7-2 and TRBJ2-6; D remains ambiguous. V dropped 4 bases and J dropped 0 bases, with 7 bases sitting between them. Germline loops: CDR1 SGHTA, CDR2 FQGNSA. This CDR3 region has 15 residues. The CDR3 protein is CASSSLYSGANVLTF. DNA for the CDR3: TGTGCCAGCAGCTCTTTATACTCTGGGGCCAACGTCCTGACTTTC.